One sample yielded the 23 T cell receptor beta chains listed below, sequenced in a study of shared clonotypes between healthy human individuals. CD45RO-negative, CCR7-selected cells formed the naive CD8 fraction, which excluded terminally differentiated effector memory CD45RA+ cells. Data came from immunoSEQ multiplex PCR; TCRdb stores just in-frame clones and leaves some out. The repertoire holds hundreds of thousands of clones, with around 95% as singletons. Sequencing input: naive CD8+ T cells sorted from blood. These receptors originate from a woman aged 25 to 39 in good health.

The chain is built from TRBV10-1 and TRBJ2-3; D is unresolved. V was pared by 6 bases and J by 6 bases, with 13 bases between. This CDR3 spans 13 amino acids. Germline lookup yields CDR1 WNHNN and CDR2 SYGVQD (reference sequence). CDR3 in DNA: TGCGCCAGCAGGAACGACCGAGGCGATACGCAGTATTTT. It codes for CASRNDRGDTQYF.

This chain links TRBV28 with TRBJ2-7; the D gene could be TRBD1 or TRBD2 (5 bases each). Germline CDR1 and CDR2: MDHEN and SYDVKM. Trimming pared 4 bases from V and 2 bases from J, leaving 6 bases between. The CDR3 runs to 12 residues. This chain's CDR3 is CASSSGPYEQYF. The CDR3 DNA sequence: TGTGCCAGCAGTTCGGGACCCTACGAGCAGTACTTC.

This clone occurred a few times. The chain combines TRBV5-1 with TRBJ2-7; no definite D call. The V and J ends lost 4 bases and 0 bases respectively, with 5 bases between them. Germline V gene lookup returns CDR1 SGHRS and CDR2 YFSETQ. The CDR3 loop spans 12 amino acids. The CDR3 DNA follows: TGCGCCAGCAGCCAAGACTCCTACGAGCAGTACTTC. This sequence encodes CASSQDSYEQYF.

The chain couples TRBV19 to TRBJ2-5; D may be TRBD1 or TRBD2 (5 bases each). Trimming took off 7 bases at V and 2 bases at J, with 20 bases between the two ends. In germline, CDR1 is LNHDA, CDR2 SQIVND (reference sequence). This CDR3 has 16 amino acids. CDR3 residues: CASTDTQGRSQETQYF. The CDR3 DNA reads TGTGCCAGTACGGACACCCAGGGACGGTCGCAAGAGACCCAGTACTTC.

The rearrangement links TRBV27 to TRBJ2-3, with D unclear. The V end lost 4 bases, the J end lost 2 bases, and 10 bases lay between the germline ends. The CDR3 contains 14 residues. CDR1 MNHEY and CDR2 SMNVEV come from the germline V gene (reference sequence). The CDR3 DNA sequence: TGTGCCAGCAGTTATTTTCACCCCACAGATACGCAGTATTTT. This sequence encodes CASSYFHPTDTQYF.

This chain links TRBV7-9 with TRBJ2-7; no clear D gene. Trimming left V 0 bases short and J 2 bases short, with 8 bases between. This CDR3 has 14 residues. Germline V gene data show CDR1 as SEHNR and CDR2 as FQNEAQ (reference sequence). In DNA, the CDR3 is TGTGCCAGCAGCTTAGCGTCAATGACCTACGAGCAGTACTTC. Its protein is CASSLASMTYEQYF.

The chain couples TRBV23-1 to TRBJ2-5; 8 bases fit TRBD1. TRBV23-1 counts as an open reading frame of uncertain function. The CDR3 runs 18 residues. Trimming at V came to 8 bases and at J to 0 bases, leaving 17 bases not matched to a gene. CDR3 protein: CASSTPDRGRVYQETQYF. The CDR3, as DNA: TGCGCCAGCTCAACTCCTGACAGGGGTCGAGTGTACCAAGAGACCCAGTACTTC.

This sequence joins TRBV28 and TRBJ1-4; maybe TRBD1 (5 bases). V lost 3 bases and J 5 bases, leaving 13 bases between the germline ends. Germline values: CDR1 MDHEN, CDR2 SYDVKM. The CDR3 consists of 15 residues. The CDR3 DNA follows: TGTGCCAGCAGTTTTGGGGCCGGGACGAATGAAAAACTGTTTTTT. Protein sequence: CASSFGAGTNEKLFF. The full variable domain, in which reference TRBV28 and TRBJ1-4 provide the parts outside the CDR3, is DVKVTQSSRYLVKRTGEKVFLECVQDMDHENMFWYRQDPGLGLRLIYFSYDVKMKEKGDIPEGYSVSREKKERFSLILESASTNQTSMYLCASSFGAGTNEKLFFGSGTQLSVL.

V is TRBV5-8 and J is TRBJ1-1; D possibly corresponds to TRBD1 (6 bases). This CDR3 contains 14 residues. Trimming stripped 6 bases from V and 6 bases from J, with 18 bases between. Looked up from germline, CDR1 is SGHTS and CDR2 is YDEGEE. CDR3 DNA: TGTGCCAGCACCCAGGGTGGGGGCGCGGCTGAAGCTTTCTTT. This encodes CASTQGGGAAEAFF.

J is TRBJ2-5 and V is TRBV27; D is perhaps TRBD1 or TRBD2 (6 bases each). The end of the DNA aligns better with TRBJ2-7, so the J call may be wrong. CDR3 length: 14 residues. The V gene's germline CDR1 is MNHEY and CDR2 SMNVEV (reference sequence). In DNA form, the CDR3 reads TGTGCCAGCAGTTTAGGGGGGCCCTCCTACGAGCAGTACTTC. Translated: CASSLGGPSYEQYF.

The chain is built from TRBV13 and TRBJ2-3; TRBD2 matches at 9 bases. This CDR3 spans 16 amino acids. V lost 0 bases and J lost 1; bases outside the gene matches: 2. From germline, CDR1 is PRHDT and CDR2 FYEKMQ (reference sequence). CDR3 loop: CASSLGRTSGTDTQYF. The CDR3 nucleotides are TGTGCCAGCAGCTTAGGCCGGACTAGCGGCACAGATACGCAGTATTTT.

V is TRBV27 and J is TRBJ2-1, with 11 bases aligning to TRBD2. Germline lookup yields CDR1 MNHEY and CDR2 SMNVEV (reference sequence). The CDR3 runs to 16 residues. V trimming: 3 bases; J trimming: 4 bases; junction bases outside the gene matches: 5. CDR3 protein: CASSFPPSGRYNEQFF. Written as DNA, the CDR3 is TGTGCCAGCAGTTTCCCCCCTAGCGGGAGGTACAATGAGCAGTTCTTC.

V usage is TRBV10-2 and J usage is TRBJ2-7; perhaps TRBD1 as D (6 bases). The CDR3 consists of 13 residues. With 6 bases removed from V and 4 bases from J, the gap between germline ends came to 13 bases. From germline, CDR1 is WSHSY and CDR2 SAAADI. The chain's CDR3 is CASSHQGFYEQYF. CDR3 nucleotide sequence: TGCGCCAGCAGCCACCAGGGGTTTTACGAGCAGTACTTC.

CDR3 bases: TGTGCCAGCATCTCACCTAGCGGGGTCAACACCGGGGAGCTGTTTTTT. This encodes CASISPSGVNTGELFF. This chain uses TRBV7-9 with TRBJ2-2; 9 positions match TRBD2. This CDR3 is 16 amino acids long. Germline V gene data show CDR1 as SEHNR and CDR2 as FQNEAQ (reference sequence). V gave up 7 bases and J gave up 2 bases; unmatched junction bases: 8.

This chain uses TRBV6-7 with TRBJ2-1; TRBD2 matches at 10 bases. TRBV6-7 has ORF status, its function being uncertain. The J segment lost 3 bases and the V segment lost 5 bases, leaving 7 bases of the junction unmatched. This CDR3 is 16 amino acids long. CDR3 in DNA: TGTGCCAGCAGTCCAATACTAGCGGGGCACTACAATGAGCAGTTCTTC. It translates to CASSPILAGHYNEQFF.

The genes are TRBV19 and TRBJ1-4; no reliable D call. The CDR3 runs to 16 residues. CDR1 is LNHDA, CDR2 SQIVND, per germline (reference sequence). Trimming shortened V by 5 bases and J by 0 bases, and 13 bases separated the two germline ends. The CDR3 here is CASSDALRTTNEKLFF. The CDR3 DNA reads as TGTGCCAGTAGTGACGCATTGAGAACAACTAATGAAAAACTGTTTTTT.

This rearrangement joins TRBV19 to TRBJ2-7; 8 bases match TRBD2. Germline V lookup: CDR1 LNHDA, CDR2 SQIVND (reference sequence). The CDR3 spans 14 residues. V shed 6 bases, J shed 4 bases, and the junction held 8 bases outside the gene matches. For the CDR3, the DNA is TGTGCCAGTAGCCCTGGGGGCGGGAGGTACGAGCAGTACTTC. This gives the protein CASSPGGGRYEQYF.

About this clone itself: This same CDR3 is encoded by further DNA sequences in the sample. The chain is built from TRBV9 and TRBJ2-7; 10 bases map to TRBD2. The V segment lost 0 bases and the J segment 4 bases; nucleotides outside the gene matches: 4. Germline V gene data show CDR1 as SGDLS and CDR2 as YYNGEE. The CDR3 is made up of 15 amino acids. In DNA, the CDR3 is TGTGCCAGCAGCGTAGGTGCTAGCGGGGGATACGAGCAGTACTTC. Translating it yields CASSVGASGGYEQYF.

V usage is TRBV4-1 and J usage is TRBJ1-4; a possible D gene is TRBD1 (5 bases). The CDR3 length is 15 residues. Germline V gives CDR1 MGHRA, CDR2 YSYEKL. V gave up 0 bases and J gave up 7 bases, with 12 bases separating them. CDR3 bases: TGCGCCAGCAGCCAAGATGGGGGAGGGGTTGAAAAACTGTTTTTT. Amino acid sequence: CASSQDGGGVEKLFF.

With respect to this clone: Other DNA sequences in the sample encode the same CDR3. V is TRBV9 and J is TRBJ2-7; 7 nucleotides line up with TRBD2. This CDR3 region has 14 residues. Per germline, CDR1 SGDLS and CDR2 YYNGEE. V was clipped by 0 bases and J by 3 bases; unmatched bases: 3. The CDR3: CASSVDGGGYEQYF. The CDR3 coding sequence is TGTGCCAGCAGCGTAGATGGCGGGGGCTACGAGCAGTACTTC.

J is TRBJ2-7 and V is TRBV6-5, with TRBD2 matching 7 bases. The CDR3 contains 16 residues. Germline lookup yields CDR1 MNHEY and CDR2 SVGAGI. V dropped 0 bases and J dropped 3; count of bases not matched to a gene: 8. CDR3 in amino acids: CASSYSRGSVSYEQYF. The CDR3 DNA reads as TGTGCCAGCAGTTACTCGCGCGGGAGTGTTAGCTACGAGCAGTACTTC.

The chain recombines TRBV7-2 with TRBJ1-4; D remains unclear. V lost 5 bases, J lost 0 bases, and 13 bases lay in between. The CDR3 is 16 amino acids. The germline V gene has CDR1 SGHTA and CDR2 FQGNSA. The chain's CDR3 is CASSKRLLATNEKLFF. CDR3 nucleotides: TGTGCCAGCAGCAAGAGGTTACTTGCAACTAATGAAAAACTGTTTTTT.

This clone was recorded a few times. The same CDR3 arises from other DNA sequences in this sample as well. The chain couples TRBV7-9 to TRBJ2-7; D not certain. Trimming took 5 bases from V and 2 from J, leaving 4 bases between them. The CDR3 covers 11 residues. Germline V gene data show CDR1 as SEHNR and CDR2 as FQNEAQ (reference sequence). CDR3 in amino acids: CASSTTYEQYF. The CDR3 region has the DNA TGTGCCAGCAGCACCACCTACGAGCAGTACTTC.